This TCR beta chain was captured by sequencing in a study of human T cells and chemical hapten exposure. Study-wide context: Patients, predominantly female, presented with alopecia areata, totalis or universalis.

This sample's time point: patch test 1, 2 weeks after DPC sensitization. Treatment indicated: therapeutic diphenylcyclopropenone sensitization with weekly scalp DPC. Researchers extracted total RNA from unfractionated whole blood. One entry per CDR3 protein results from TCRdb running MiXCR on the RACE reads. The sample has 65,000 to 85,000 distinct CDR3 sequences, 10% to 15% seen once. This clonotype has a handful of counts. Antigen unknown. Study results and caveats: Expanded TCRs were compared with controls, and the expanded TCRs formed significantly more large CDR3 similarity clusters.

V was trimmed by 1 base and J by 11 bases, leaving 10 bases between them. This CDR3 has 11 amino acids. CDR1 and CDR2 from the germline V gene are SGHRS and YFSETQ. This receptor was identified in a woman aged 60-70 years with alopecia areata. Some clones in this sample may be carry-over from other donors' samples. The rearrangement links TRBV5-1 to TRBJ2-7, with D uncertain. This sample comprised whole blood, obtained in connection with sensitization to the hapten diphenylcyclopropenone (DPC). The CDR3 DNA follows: TGCGCCAGCAGCTTGTTGGGGAAGGAGTACTTC. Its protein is CASSLLGKEYF. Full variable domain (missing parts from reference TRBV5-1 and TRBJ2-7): KAGVTQTPRYLIKTRGQQVTLSCSPISGHRSVSWYQQTPGQGLQFLFEYFSETQRNKGNFPGRFSGRQFSNSRSEMNVSTLELGDSALYLCASSLLGKEYFGPGTRLTVT.